This TCR beta chain was identified during a study of cytomegalovirus exposure and HLA in healthy donors. A multiplex PCR was run with 60 Vbeta primers and 13 Jbeta primers. The repertoire was sequenced with immunoSEQ multiplex PCR; TCRdb's copy has only in-frame clones and lacks some. The table has about 240,000 clones, about 86% seen once. This clonotype was sampled from a woman in her sixties or seventies in good health and CMV-seropositive. The material sequenced was PBMCs.

The CDR3 is CASRANEKLFF. For the CDR3, the DNA is TGCGCCAGCCGGGCTAATGAAAAACTGTTTTTT. This chain uses TRBV5-1 with TRBJ1-4; D call uncertain. Per germline, CDR1 SGHRS and CDR2 YFSETQ. V was pared by 7 bases and J by 3 bases, with 4 bases between. The CDR3 loop spans 11 amino acids.